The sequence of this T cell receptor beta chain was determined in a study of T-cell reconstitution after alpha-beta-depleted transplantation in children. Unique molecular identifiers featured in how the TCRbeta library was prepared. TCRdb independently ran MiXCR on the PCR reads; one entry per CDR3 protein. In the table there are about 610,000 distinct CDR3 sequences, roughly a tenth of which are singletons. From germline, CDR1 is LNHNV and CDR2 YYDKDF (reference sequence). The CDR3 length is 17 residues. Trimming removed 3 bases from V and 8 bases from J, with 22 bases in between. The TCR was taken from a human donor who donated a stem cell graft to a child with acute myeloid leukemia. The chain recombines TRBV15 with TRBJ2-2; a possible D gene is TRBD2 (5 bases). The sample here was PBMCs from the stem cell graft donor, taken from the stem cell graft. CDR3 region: CATSRKPTPTRGGELFF. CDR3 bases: TGTGCCACCAGCAGGAAACCGACACCAACCCGAGGGGGGGAGCTGTTTTTT.